The clone carrying this T cell receptor beta chain was detected only a few times. Its antigen is still unknown. The sample originates from a study of metastatic and nonmetastatic thyroid tumors. Turning to the study itself: Thyroid patients, malignant and benign, had repertoires compared across blood and tumor or nodule tissue. Overall study results and limits: For both blood and tumor, malignant thyroid tumors reportedly showed significantly higher TCR beta diversity than benign nodules did.

Under the authors' procedure: CDR3 was compared across clinicopathological groups, and the resulting differences were used to build a distant-metastasis classifier for papillary thyroid cancer. MiXCR re-clonotyped the PCR reads for TCRdb. The V and J calls follow TCRdb's processing rather than the paper's. The data show 20,000 to 25,000 clones, with around 30% seen just once and approximately 5.4% held by the top ten. No patient had received any treatment before thyroid surgery. The receptor was isolated from a female donor with papillary thyroid cancer or a benign thyroid nodule (not recorded which). Some clones in this sample may be carry-over from other donors' samples. The sequencing sample was made of tumor tissue.

The CDR3 here is CASSHGAPGQGPPETQYF. Here the CDR3 DNA reads TGTGCCAGCAGTCACGGGGCACCGGGACAGGGCCCTCCTGAGACCCAGTACTTC. The rearrangement joins TRBV6-1 to TRBJ2-5, with TRBD1 matching 9 bases. The trim removed 5 bases at V and 5 bases at J, leaving 18 bases unmatched. The germline gives CDR1 MNHNS, CDR2 SASEGT. This CDR3 comprises 18 residues.